This T cell receptor beta chain came from a study of shared clonotypes between healthy human individuals (TCRdb year 2020). Context from the whole study: The cohort included a few men and a couple of women between 18 and 49 years of age. Per donor, three plates each were used for CD4 naive and CD4 memory, two for CD8 naive, and one for CD8 memory. Blood TCR repertoires of roughly five healthy adults were deeply sequenced to estimate repertoire size and the extent of clonotype sharing between individuals. To increase sequencing depth and limit assay-specific biases, TCR repertoire library preparation and sequencing were carried out by different laboratories using diverse techniques. Leukapheresis yielded between about 0.85 and 10 billion PBMCs per donor. Paper-wide results and their limitations: The genetic and exposure-history diversity represented was limited by the small number of donors. Across a few donors, approximately 5% of naive CD4, more than 3% of naive CD8, approximately 2.5% of memory CD4, and over 0.35% of memory CD8 clonotypes were shared. Even with the large sequencing depth, rarefaction of the sorted-subset datasets indicated that sequencing was incomplete. Clonotypes shared by all four sorted-subset donors showed higher generation probabilities than non-shared clonotypes. Estimated clonotype richness was generally larger for naive than for memory subsets. Pairwise subsampling led to the expectation that sequencing depth would affect the degree of clonotype sharing among donors. Only blood was sampled, and tissue TCR repertoires likely differ from those in blood.

TCR CDR3 regions were amplified from genomic DNA by multiplex PCR using the deep immunoSEQ assay. Genomic DNA extracted from each cell subset was distributed evenly over all wells of several immunoSEQ 96-well plates, and each plate served as one replicate. For sorted subsets, each replicate PCR was loaded with approximately 200 ng genomic DNA, equivalent to some 31,000 T cell genomes. Purified libraries were measured with a Qubit 3.0 fluorometer, size-checked on a Bioanalyzer 2100, and measured again with the KAPA Library Quantification kit. Every immunoSEQ 96-well plate was sequenced on a dedicated single-read 150-cycle Illumina NextSeq 550 flow cell. Regarding the original processing steps: Because only junctional sequences without quality scores were contained in the immunoSEQ output, filtering matching that applied to full-length reads could not be performed. Sequences were annotated with PyIR, a Python wrapper for IgBLAST v1.9, using IMGT germline references to assign V/J genes and CDR3. Reads with weak V/J assignments (E-value above 1e-6), missing CDR3, stop codons, out-of-frame junctions, or ambiguous translated residues were removed. V3J clonotypes were defined as sequences sharing an identical inferred V gene, J gene, and CDR3 amino acid sequence. Percentage overlap between repertoires was calculated by dividing the number of shared unique clonotypes by the size of the smaller repertoire. RTK rarefaction, the Chao1 estimator, and Recon v2.1 estimates of unobserved clonotypes were used to assess repertoire richness. Generation probabilities for all TCRbeta clonotypes obtained by the gDNA method from several donors were computed using OLGA. What TCRdb holds here is the immuneACCESS table cut down to in-frame rearrangements. Part of the clones is not present; checked against another copy, under half of the missing clones reflect an unresolved V gene, and the others are unexplained. V and J calls and clone size are as listed in that table; D and trimming were resolved from the DNA. The sample records around 1.5 million clones, approximately 98% of which are singletons. Approximately 0.45% of the sample belongs to the ten largest clones.

Remarks on this clone: Which antigen it targets is not known. No base quality information exists; no much larger clone differs at one position.

V is reduced by 4 bases and J by 3 bases, leaving a spacing of 10 bases between them. The cysteine opens and the phenylalanine closes a CDR3 of 13 amino acids. The DNA shown is the 39-base CDR3, in frame from base 1. The germline V gene sets CDR1 to MNHEY and CDR2 to SVGAGI. Donors were healthy HIV-negative adults with no recently reported acute infections or vaccinations. Every donor was a Caucasian adult residing in Nashville, Tennessee, USA. CD4+ T cells were enriched through magnetic negative selection, after which naive cells were positively selected on CD45RA and the remaining negative fraction served as the memory subset. After blood collection by leukapheresis, PBMCs were isolated using Ficoll-Histopaque density gradient centrifugation and then cryopreserved in the vapor phase of liquid nitrogen. Purity and quantity of every magnetically sorted T cell population were checked by analytical flow cytometry. Genomic DNA was isolated from each sorted fraction and quantified by UV absorbance on a Nanodrop 2000c.

The TCR originated in a man aged 25 to 40 in good health. The V gene is TRBV6-5 and the J gene is TRBJ2-7; the D gene could be either TRBD1 or TRBD2, each agreeing at 5 bases. Sequenced material: naive CD4+ T cells sorted from blood. The sample's cell subset or site label, decoded: CD45RA+ positively selected. The sequenced DNA is TGTGCCAGCAGTTCGGGACGGCACTACGAGCAGTACTTC. The resulting protein is CASSSGRHYEQYF.